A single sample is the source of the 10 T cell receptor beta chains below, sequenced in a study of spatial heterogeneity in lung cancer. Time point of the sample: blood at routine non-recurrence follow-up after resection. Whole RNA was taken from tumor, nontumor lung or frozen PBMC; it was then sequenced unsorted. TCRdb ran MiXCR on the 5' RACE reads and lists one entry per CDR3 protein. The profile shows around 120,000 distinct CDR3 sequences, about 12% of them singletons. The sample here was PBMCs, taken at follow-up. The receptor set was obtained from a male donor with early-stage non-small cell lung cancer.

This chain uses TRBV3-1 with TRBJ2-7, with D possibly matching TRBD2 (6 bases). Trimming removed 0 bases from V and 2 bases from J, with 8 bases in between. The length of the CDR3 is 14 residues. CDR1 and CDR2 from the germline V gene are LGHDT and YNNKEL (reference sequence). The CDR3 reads CASSQEWEAYEQYF. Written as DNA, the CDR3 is TGTGCCAGCAGCCAAGAGTGGGAGGCCTACGAGCAGTACTTC.

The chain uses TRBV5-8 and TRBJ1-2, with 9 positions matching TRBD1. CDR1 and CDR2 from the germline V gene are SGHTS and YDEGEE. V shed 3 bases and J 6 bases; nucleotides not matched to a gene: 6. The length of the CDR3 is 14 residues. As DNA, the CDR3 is TGTGCCAGCAGCTCCCTTCGGACAGGGGATGGCTACACCTTC. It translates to CASSSLRTGDGYTF.

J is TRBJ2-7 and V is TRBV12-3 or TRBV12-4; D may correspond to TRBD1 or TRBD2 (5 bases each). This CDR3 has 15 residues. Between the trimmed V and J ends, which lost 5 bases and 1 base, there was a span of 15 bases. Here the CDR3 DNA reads TGTGCCAGCAGTCCCGGGACCAGCGGTTCCTACGAGCAGTACTTC. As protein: CASSPGTSGSYEQYF.

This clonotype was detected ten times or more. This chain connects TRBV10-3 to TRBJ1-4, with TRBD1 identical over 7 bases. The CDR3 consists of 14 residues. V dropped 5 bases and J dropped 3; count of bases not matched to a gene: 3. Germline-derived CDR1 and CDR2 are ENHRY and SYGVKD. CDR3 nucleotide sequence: TGTGCCATCAGTCGGGACAGAGCTAATGAAAAACTGTTTTTT. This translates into CAISRDRANEKLFF.

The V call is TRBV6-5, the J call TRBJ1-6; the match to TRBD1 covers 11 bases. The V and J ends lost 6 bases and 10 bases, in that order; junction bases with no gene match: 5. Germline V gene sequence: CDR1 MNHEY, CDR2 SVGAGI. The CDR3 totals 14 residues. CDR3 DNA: TGTGCCAGCAGCCGGGACAGGGGGTACTCACCCCTCCACTTT. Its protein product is CASSRDRGYSPLHF.

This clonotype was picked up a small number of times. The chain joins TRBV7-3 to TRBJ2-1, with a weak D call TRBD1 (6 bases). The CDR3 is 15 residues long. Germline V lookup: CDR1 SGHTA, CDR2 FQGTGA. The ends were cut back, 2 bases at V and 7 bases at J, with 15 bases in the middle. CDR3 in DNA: TGTGCCAGCAGCTTAGTAGGGGGATCAGGGAATGAGCAGTTCTTC. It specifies CASSLVGGSGNEQFF.

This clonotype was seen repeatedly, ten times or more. The CDR3 DNA reads as TGTGCCAGCAGGATACTAGCGGGGGCCTACAATGAGCAGTTCTTC. The encoded protein is CASRILAGAYNEQFF. V is TRBV2 and J is TRBJ2-1, with TRBD2 matching over 11 bases. Germline V CDR1 and CDR2: SNHLY, FYNNEI. The CDR3 length is 15 residues. The ends lost 6 bases at V and 2 bases at J; junction bases unmatched: 3.

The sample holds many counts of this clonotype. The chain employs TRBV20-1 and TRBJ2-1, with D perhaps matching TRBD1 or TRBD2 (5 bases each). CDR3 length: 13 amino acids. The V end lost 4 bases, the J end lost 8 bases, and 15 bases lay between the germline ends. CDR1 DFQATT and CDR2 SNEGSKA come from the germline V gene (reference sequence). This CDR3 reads CSAMFQGRDEQFF. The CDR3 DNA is TGCAGTGCTATGTTCCAGGGACGCGATGAGCAGTTCTTC.

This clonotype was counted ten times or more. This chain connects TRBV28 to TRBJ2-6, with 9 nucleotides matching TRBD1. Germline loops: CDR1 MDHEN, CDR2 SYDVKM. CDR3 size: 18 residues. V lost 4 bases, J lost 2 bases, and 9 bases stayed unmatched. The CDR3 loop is CASSSRDRARTGANVLTF. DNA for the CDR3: TGTGCCAGCAGTTCCCGGGACAGGGCTCGAACTGGGGCCAACGTCCTGACTTTC. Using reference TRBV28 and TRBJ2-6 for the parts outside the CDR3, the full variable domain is DVKVTQSSRYLVKRTGEKVFLECVQDMDHENMFWYRQDPGLGLRLIYFSYDVKMKEKGDIPEGYSVSREKKERFSLILESASTNQTSMYLCASSSRDRARTGANVLTFGAGSRLTVL.

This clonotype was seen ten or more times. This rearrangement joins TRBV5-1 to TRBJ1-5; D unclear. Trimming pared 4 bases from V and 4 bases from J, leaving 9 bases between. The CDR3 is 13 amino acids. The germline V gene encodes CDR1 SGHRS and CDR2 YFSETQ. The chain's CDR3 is CASSQDRNQPQHF. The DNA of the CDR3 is TGCGCCAGCAGCCAGGACCGAAATCAGCCCCAGCATTTT.